This T cell receptor (beta chain) came from a study of T cells in Graves' hyperthyroidism and ophthalmopathy. General observations from the study: Also found in blood were most expanded thyroid clonotypes above 0.001.

RNA transcripts served as the template for amplifying TCR beta CDR3 regions. First-round RT-PCR of the TCR CDR3 relied on the HTBI primer set. One entry per CDR3 protein results from TCRdb running MiXCR on the multiplex PCR reads. The table shows hundreds of thousands of distinct CDR3 sequences, with around 24% occurring only once. V was trimmed by 2 bases and J by 1 base, leaving 18 bases between them. Germline V gene data show CDR1 as KGHSY and CDR2 as FQNENV. The CDR3 extends over 17 amino acids. Worth noting for this clonotype: No antigen is known for it.

The TCR was taken from a woman aged 25 to 39 with Graves' ophthalmopathy. The V call is TRBV16, the J call TRBJ2-7; TRBD1 is a possible D gene (6 bases). Sequencing used blood. CDR3 sequence: CASSQKNLRDTSYEQYF. CDR3 bases: TGTGCCAGCAGCCAAAAAAATCTCCGGGACACTTCCTACGAGCAGTACTTC.